Given below is one T cell receptor beta chain in context. This clone was seen just once. Its cognate antigen has yet to be identified. Nothing much larger sits one base from this clone, and base qualities are not available. These data belong to a study of blood T cell repertoires in COVID-19 (dated by TCRdb to about 2020). Study-wide context: The collaborator samples originated in the United States, Italy and Spain and spanned the acute and convalescent phases of COVID-19. Sample metadata almost always included a de-identified subject ID, COVID-19 status, age in years and sex. The prospective study material was composed of cDNA or gDNA derived from T cells, B-cell-depleted T cells, or PBMCs. Where available, HLA class I and class II types were obtained from metadata supplied by the sample provider rather than from assay-based typing. A freely available public database, intended as a resource for researchers studying the immune response to SARS-CoV-2, is where the repertoires were released. Samples were obtained from the ongoing ImmuneRACE study (first 160 participants) and from about 1,300 subjects provided by 6 global collaborators. Subjects who had been exposed to COVID-19, were actively infected with it, or had recovered from it provided the deeply sampled blood TCRbeta repertoires that made up the dataset.

What the work shows at the level of the full study, not this receptor alone: How much clinical and demographic metadata was included differed by source and by participant, and the metadata was provided uncurated.

The germline V gene provides CDR1 MNHEY and CDR2 SVGAGI. V sheds 6 bases and J sheds 3 bases, leaving 14 bases between their ends. CDR3 length: 14 amino acids, cysteine to phenylalanine. The retained sequence is limited to the CDR3, 42 bases, with the frame set at the first base. Whole blood was collected in K2EDTA tubes by collaborating institutions according to the institutions' own protocols. Collaborator samples were shipped for TCRbeta analysis as frozen whole blood, isolated PBMCs, or DNA extracted from either sample type. TCRbeta CDR3 regions were amplified from genomic DNA by means of the immunoSEQ Assay, a bias-controlled multiplex PCR. Under the source paper's analysis protocol: The number of nucleated cells in each sample was estimated by amplification of reference gene primers within the assay. Sequence reads were collapsed and filtered to measure the absolute abundance of every unique TCRbeta CDR3 rearrangement. For each sample, productive Simpson clonality was calculated as the square root of Simpson's diversity index over productive rearrangements. TCRdb obtained this table from immuneACCESS and retained in-frame rearrangements with V and J assigned. These tables miss some clones; where compared with another copy, unresolved V genes account for less than half of the shortfall, and the remainder is unexplained. The D gene and trimming were derived from the DNA, and the V and J assignments and clone size from that table. The sample yields about 80,000 clones; over 75% were counted once. Clones ranked in the top ten supply about an eighth of the sample.

Sequencing input: peripheral blood. The chain is encoded by TRBV6-5 joined to TRBJ1-1; TRBD1 could be the D gene, as 5 bases match. This TCR was recovered from a man older than 75 with acute or convalescent COVID-19. The CDR3 region: CASSIRAFDTEAFF. The base sequence is TGTGCCAGCAGCATCAGGGCTTTCGACACTGAAGCTTTCTTT.